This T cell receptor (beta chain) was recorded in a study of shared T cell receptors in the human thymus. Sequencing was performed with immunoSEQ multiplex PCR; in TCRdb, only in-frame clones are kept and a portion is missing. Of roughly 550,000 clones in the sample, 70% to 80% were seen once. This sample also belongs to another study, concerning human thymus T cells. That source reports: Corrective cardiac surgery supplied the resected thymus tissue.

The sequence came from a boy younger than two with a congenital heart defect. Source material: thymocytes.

The CDR3 DNA reads as TGCGCCAGCAGCCAAGCCAGGCGGGGACGGGAGGGCCGAGGGGAGACCCAGTACTTC. Encoded protein: CASSQARRGREGRGETQYF. The chain carries TRBV4-3 and TRBJ2-5; 8 bases map to TRBD2. This CDR3 region has 19 residues. The V and J ends lost 1 base and 5 bases, in that order; junction bases with no gene match: 18. Germline assignment: CDR1 LGHNA and CDR2 YSLEER.